The present T cell receptor beta chain was sequenced within a study of blood T cell repertoires in COVID-19. For the study at large: COVID-19 samples collected from the United States, Italy and Spain covered acute and convalescent phases. Nucleic acid was either cDNA or gDNA, and it came from T cells, B-cell-depleted T cells, or PBMCs.

The ends were cut back, 0 bases at V and 4 bases at J, with 12 bases in the middle. CDR3 length equals 16 residues. Germline assignment: CDR1 LGHNA and CDR2 YNFKEQ. Authors' data handling: It was from reference gene primer amplification that nucleated cell counts were estimated. Assay used: immunoSEQ multiplex PCR; TCRdb lists only in-frame clones, some missing. That table gives V, J and clone size, and the DNA gave D and trimming. The sample yields a few hundred thousand clones, about 88% seen once. Material: peripheral blood. The rearrangement links TRBV4-2 to TRBJ2-2; D not certain. The receptor's source is a man younger than 30 with active or convalescent COVID-19. CDR3 in DNA: TGTGCCAGCAGCCAAGATCCGAGAGGTGTCACCGGGGAGCTGTTTTTT. This encodes CASSQDPRGVTGELFF.